What follows are 25 T cell receptor beta chains derived from one specimen sequenced in a study of cytomegalovirus exposure and HLA in healthy donors. Sequenced by immunoSEQ multiplex PCR; TCRdb stores in-frame clones only, minus some. The table includes approximately 230,000 clones, more than 85% detected once. Sequencing used PBMCs. These receptors all stem from a man in his late teens or twenties in good health and CMV-seropositive.

The CDR3 coding sequence is TGCAGCGTTGAAGATTTTAGCGGAATCTCCTACAATGAGCAGTTCTTC. It encodes CSVEDFSGISYNEQFF. The genes are TRBV29-1 and TRBJ2-1; D might be TRBD2 (6 bases). V shed 0 bases and J shed 0 bases, with 12 bases lying between them. The CDR3 runs 16 residues. Germline CDR1 is SQVTM and CDR2 is ANQGSEA.

The rearrangement joins TRBV19 to TRBJ2-3; TRBD2 aligns across 14 bases. V shed 9 bases and J 5 bases; nucleotides not matched to a gene: 7. Germline CDR1 is LNHDA and CDR2 is SQIVND (reference sequence). This CDR3 region has 15 residues. The CDR3, as DNA: TGTGCCAGCCAGACTAGCGGGAGGGCCAGAGATACGCAGTATTTT. Its protein product is CASQTSGRARDTQYF.

The chain recombines TRBV27 with TRBJ1-1; the match to TRBD1 covers 9 bases. The CDR3 runs 15 residues. The trim removed 5 bases at V and 6 bases at J, leaving 10 bases unmatched. The germline V gene encodes CDR1 MNHEY and CDR2 SMNVEV (reference sequence). CDR3 loop: CASSLAGTGRAEAFF. The CDR3, as DNA: TGTGCCAGCAGTCTAGCCGGGACAGGGAGAGCTGAAGCTTTCTTT.

This clone occurred once. J is TRBJ2-3 and V is TRBV27, with D possibly matching TRBD2 (5 bases). Trimming removed 2 bases at V and 3 bases at J, with 9 bases between. Germline lookup yields CDR1 MNHEY and CDR2 SMNVEV (reference sequence). This CDR3 is built from 14 residues. CDR3 sequence reads: CASSLTSSTDTQYF. The CDR3 bases are TGTGCCAGCAGTTTAACTAGTTCTACAGATACGCAGTATTTT.

The chain links TRBV6-4 to TRBJ1-1, with D unresolved. The V and J ends lost 4 bases and 2 bases respectively, with 8 bases between them. Germline CDR1 and CDR2: MRHNA and SNTAGT. This CDR3 region has 13 residues. The CDR3 loop is CASSAVSNTEAFF. The DNA of the CDR3 is TGTGCCAGCAGTGCGGTCTCAAACACTGAAGCTTTCTTT.

Comments on this clone: The same CDR3 is also encoded by other DNA sequences in this sample. The V gene is TRBV27, the J gene TRBJ2-5, with D unresolved. The V and J ends lost 3 bases and 5 bases respectively, with 10 bases between them. CDR1 and CDR2 (germline): MNHEY, SMNVEV (reference sequence). This CDR3 region has 13 residues. In DNA, the CDR3 is TGTGCCAGCAGTTTGCAGGTGTGGGAGACCCAGTACTTC. Translating it yields CASSLQVWETQYF.

This clone was observed a single time. This chain uses TRBV2 with TRBJ2-7; 13 positions agree with TRBD2. This CDR3 comprises 15 residues. V was clipped by 6 bases and J by 8 bases; unmatched bases: 10. Per germline, CDR1 SNHLY and CDR2 FYNNEI. CDR3 loop: CASRPGLAGAVQQYF. The CDR3 region has the DNA TGTGCCAGCAGGCCCGGACTAGCGGGAGCTGTCCAGCAGTACTTC.

This chain uses TRBV6-1 with TRBJ1-1; no firm D call. V lost 6 bases to trimming and J lost 3 bases, with 8 bases between them. There are 12 residues in the CDR3. The germline CDR1 and CDR2 sequences are MNHNS and SASEGT. The CDR3 coding sequence is TGTGCCAGCAGGGACGGTTACACTGAAGCTTTCTTT. This translates into CASRDGYTEAFF.

This clone was observed a single time. This chain uses TRBV5-1 with TRBJ2-7; D unclear. The germline V gene encodes CDR1 SGHRS and CDR2 YFSETQ. This CDR3 region has 14 residues. Deletions cut 0 bases from V and 3 bases from J, with 10 bases between. The CDR3 region is CASSLGLRGYEQYF. CDR3 nucleotide sequence: TGCGCCAGCAGCTTGGGGTTGAGAGGCTACGAGCAGTACTTC.

The chain employs TRBV11-2 and TRBJ2-1, with 7 positions matching TRBD1. Germline assignment: CDR1 SGHAT and CDR2 FQNNGV. V lost 4 bases and J lost 7; bases outside the gene matches: 13. The CDR3 runs 16 residues. CDR3 protein: CASSYSWGQKENEQFF. The CDR3, as DNA: TGTGCCAGCAGCTACTCCTGGGGACAGAAGGAGAATGAGCAGTTCTTC.

The gene calls are TRBV4-2 and TRBJ2-1; 10 nucleotides agree with TRBD2. The germline V gene has CDR1 LGHNA and CDR2 YNFKEQ. J lost 3 bases, V lost 3 bases, and 2 bases had no gene match. The CDR3 has 15 residues. CDR3 loop: CASSHPSGSYNEQFF. In DNA form, the CDR3 reads TGTGCCAGCAGCCACCCTAGCGGGAGCTACAATGAGCAGTTCTTC.

The chain combines TRBV19 with TRBJ2-7, with 7 bases identical to TRBD1. V was clipped by 3 bases and J by 6 bases; unmatched bases: 8. This CDR3 spans 14 amino acids. The V gene's germline CDR1 is LNHDA and CDR2 SQIVND (reference sequence). The CDR3 here is CASSMDGQAGEQYF. Here the CDR3 DNA reads TGTGCCAGTAGTATGGACGGACAGGCGGGCGAGCAGTACTTC.

The gene calls are TRBV2 and TRBJ2-4; no firm D call. The CDR3 is 14 amino acids. V lost 4 bases and J lost 0, with 7 bases in between. Germline lookup yields CDR1 SNHLY and CDR2 FYNNEI. CDR3 coding DNA: TGTGCCAGCAGTGCAACATTAGCCAAAAACATTCAGTACTTC. Translated, it gives CASSATLAKNIQYF.

The table lists this clone with many counts. The gene calls are TRBV19 and TRBJ1-5, with no clear D. Trimming left V 5 bases short and J 0 bases short, with 11 bases between. CDR3 length equals 15 residues. Germline CDR1 and CDR2: LNHDA and SQIVND (reference sequence). CDR3 region: CASSGIQPSNQPQHF. The CDR3 nucleotides are TGTGCCAGTAGTGGGATACAGCCTAGCAATCAGCCCCAGCATTTT.

This chain connects TRBV4-2 to TRBJ2-7, with 11 bases identical to TRBD2. Germline V gene sequence: CDR1 LGHNA, CDR2 YNFKEQ. The V gene end was trimmed by 1 base and the J gene end by 3 bases; junction bases not matched to a gene: 5. CDR3 length: 16 residues. The CDR3 here is CASSQVVGTSGYEQYF. CDR3 DNA: TGTGCCAGCAGCCAAGTAGTGGGGACTAGCGGCTACGAGCAGTACTTC.

This rearrangement joins TRBV28 to TRBJ1-2; D not certain. The CDR3 totals 13 residues. Germline V lookup: CDR1 MDHEN, CDR2 SYDVKM. With 2 bases removed from V and 2 bases from J, the gap between germline ends came to 6 bases. CDR3 protein: CASSLRQNYGYTF. CDR3 nucleotide sequence: TGTGCCAGCAGTTTACGGCAGAACTATGGCTACACCTTC.

The chain recombines TRBV6-5 with TRBJ2-3; D remains unclear. V gave up 2 bases and J gave up 1 base, with 7 bases separating them. The CDR3 covers 14 residues. Germline V lookup: CDR1 MNHEY, CDR2 SVGAGI. CDR3 coding DNA: TGTGCCAGCAGTTACAGGACCCGCACAGATACGCAGTATTTT. Translating gives CASSYRTRTDTQYF.

The chain combines TRBV19 with TRBJ2-7, with D possibly TRBD1 on 5 matching bases. The V end lost 4 bases, the J end lost 2 bases, and 9 bases lay between the germline ends. The CDR3 covers 13 residues. The germline V gene encodes CDR1 LNHDA and CDR2 SQIVND (reference sequence). The CDR3 nucleotides are TGTGCCAGTAGTAGCACAGGTGCCTACGAGCAGTACTTC. It yields the protein CASSSTGAYEQYF. Combining the CDR3 with reference TRBV19 and TRBJ2-7 gives the whole variable domain DGGITQSPKYLFRKEGQNVTLSCEQNLNHDAMYWYRQDPGQGLRLIYYSQIVNDFQKGDIAEGYSVSREKKESFPLTVTSAQKNPTAFYLCASSSTGAYEQYFGPGTRLTVT.

This clone came up a few times. The V call is TRBV2, the J call TRBJ1-5; D call uncertain. Trimming removed 5 bases at V and 0 bases at J, with 17 bases between. The V gene's germline CDR1 is SNHLY and CDR2 FYNNEI. The CDR3 runs to 17 residues. The CDR3 loop is CASSTMEGKNSNQPQHF. In DNA form, the CDR3 reads TGTGCCAGCAGTACCATGGAGGGTAAAAATAGCAATCAGCCCCAGCATTTT.

The chain is built from TRBV4-1 and TRBJ2-5; 10 bases are shared with TRBD2. The V and J ends lost 5 bases and 1 base, in that order; junction bases with no gene match: 1. The CDR3 length is 14 residues. Germline V gene sequence: CDR1 MGHRA, CDR2 YSYEKL. For the CDR3, the DNA is TGCGCCAGCAGCAAGCGGGAGGGCCAAGAGACCCAGTACTTC. It yields the protein CASSKREGQETQYF.

The V gene is TRBV7-8, the J gene TRBJ2-1; possibly TRBD1 for D (7 bases). Per germline, CDR1 SGHVS and CDR2 FQNEAQ. This CDR3 is 13 amino acids long. V dropped 10 bases and J dropped 7 bases, with 17 bases sitting between them. CDR3 protein: CATADRRENEQFF. The CDR3 DNA is TGTGCCACCGCGGACAGGCGGGAAAATGAGCAGTTCTTC.

The gene calls are TRBV30 and TRBJ2-7; a weak D match, TRBD1 (5 bases). With 2 bases removed from V and 0 bases from J, the gap between germline ends came to 8 bases. Germline V gene sequence: CDR1 GTSNPN, CDR2 SVGIG (reference sequence). The CDR3 sequence is 13 residues long. CDR3 coding DNA: TGTGCCTGGAGTCCCAGGGACTCCTACGAGCAGTACTTC. Translation gives CAWSPRDSYEQYF.

This chain joins TRBV30 and TRBJ1-3; D is unresolved. Trimming took 4 bases from V and 1 from J, leaving 8 bases between them. Germline loops: CDR1 GTSNPN, CDR2 SVGIG (reference sequence). This CDR3 comprises 13 residues. CDR3 DNA sequence: TGTGCCTGGAAGAACCCGTCTGGAAACACCATATATTTT. This sequence encodes CAWKNPSGNTIYF.

The chain couples TRBV19 to TRBJ1-5, with 10 bases that match TRBD1. Germline CDR1 LNHDA, CDR2 SQIVND (reference sequence). V was pared by 6 bases and J by 4 bases, with 12 bases of the junction left unmatched. This CDR3 is 17 amino acids long. The CDR3 region is CASRDRRDRGWNQPQHF. CDR3 coding DNA: TGTGCCAGTAGGGACCGCCGGGACAGGGGATGGAATCAGCCCCAGCATTTT. The variable domain in full, with the rest retrieved from reference TRBV19 and TRBJ1-5, is DGGITQSPKYLFRKEGQNVTLSCEQNLNHDAMYWYRQDPGQGLRLIYYSQIVNDFQKGDIAEGYSVSREKKESFPLTVTSAQKNPTAFYLCASRDRRDRGWNQPQHFGDGTRLSIL.

V usage is TRBV29-1 and J usage is TRBJ2-3; a weak D match, TRBD2 (5 bases). This CDR3 spans 13 amino acids. Trimming stripped 4 bases from V and 4 bases from J, with 12 bases between. Germline-derived CDR1 and CDR2 are SQVTM and ANQGSEA. The CDR3 region is CSVAGKGSDTQYF. CDR3 bases: TGCAGCGTTGCCGGGAAGGGTTCAGATACGCAGTATTTT.